The clone carrying this TCR beta chain was seen only a few times. TCRdb's table, derived via immunoSEQ multiplex PCR, lists solely in-frame clones and lacks some. The sample has 65,000 to 80,000 clones, 93% seen once. The V gene's germline CDR1 is SNHLY and CDR2 FYNNEI. V was cut by 10 bases and J by 5 bases, with 17 bases left in between. The CDR3 contains 13 residues. These data originate in a study of technical replicates of blood from several donors. Sequencing used T cells isolated from PBMCs. This TCR was recovered from a human donor in good health. The chain has TRBV2 and TRBJ1-2; D is unclear. The CDR3 DNA reads TGTGCCACAACACCGGGAAACCTATATGGCTACACCTTC. Encoded protein: CATTPGNLYGYTF.